The T cell receptor beta chain under discussion was sequenced for a study of early stage breast cancer tumors. General observations from the study: Blood repertoires resembled normal breast more than tumor. Commonly generated sequences made up most enriched TCRB sequences shared between patients.

This clone was detected only a few times. Its target is not known. Each sample had two DNA replicates, approximately 0.52 ug blood or around 1.6 ug tissue. TCRdb's copy holds only in-frame clones and misses some; the assay was immunoSEQ multiplex PCR. The sample has about 41,000 clones; around 69% are singletons. The CDR3 is made up of 14 amino acids. V shed 1 base and J shed 2 bases, with 9 bases lying between them. CDR1 and CDR2 from the germline V gene are SGHVS and FQNEAQ. Sample: blood. This chain connects TRBV7-8 to TRBJ2-7; D might be TRBD2 (7 bases). This TCR derives from a person aged 45 to 60 with breast cancer. DNA of the CDR3: TGTGCCAGCAGCTTAGGGGGGGGGCCCTACGAGCAGTACTTC. This codes for CASSLGGGPYEQYF.